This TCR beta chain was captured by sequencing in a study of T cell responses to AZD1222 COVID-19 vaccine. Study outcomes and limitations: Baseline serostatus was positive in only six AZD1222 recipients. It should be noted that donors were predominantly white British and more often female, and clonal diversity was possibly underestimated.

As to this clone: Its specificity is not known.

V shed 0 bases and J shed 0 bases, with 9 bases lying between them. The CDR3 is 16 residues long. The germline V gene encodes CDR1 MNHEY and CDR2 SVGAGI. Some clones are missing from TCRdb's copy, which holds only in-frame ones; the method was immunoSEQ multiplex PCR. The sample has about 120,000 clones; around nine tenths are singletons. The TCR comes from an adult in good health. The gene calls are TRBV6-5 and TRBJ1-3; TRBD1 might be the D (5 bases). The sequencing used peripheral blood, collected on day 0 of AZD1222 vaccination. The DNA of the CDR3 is TGTGCCAGCAGTTACTCACAGGTCCCCTCTGGAAACACCATATATTTT. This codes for CASSYSQVPSGNTIYF.